The 28 T cell receptor beta chains given below trace back to one sample, sequenced in a study of OX40 agonist ivuxolimab in advanced cancers. The method was immunoSEQ multiplex PCR; TCRdb's version includes in-frame clones alone and lacks a portion of them. Among some 64,000 clones listed, approximately 90% were seen once. The source material was CD4+ or CD8+ T cells sorted from blood, sampled in a trial of the OX40 agonist ivuxolimab. Every receptor here comes from an adult with an advanced solid tumor such as melanoma, head and neck, liver or kidney cancer.

This chain joins TRBV19 and TRBJ2-7; TRBD1 matches 7 bases. Losses at the gene ends were 7 bases for V and 2 bases for J; bases not matched to a gene: 14. CDR1 is LNHDA, CDR2 SQIVND, per germline (reference sequence). The CDR3 loop spans 16 amino acids. CDR3 in amino acids: CASTPQGPSGTYEQYF. CDR3 nucleotides: TGTGCCAGTACCCCACAGGGGCCTTCGGGGACCTACGAGCAGTACTTC.

This clone has a single count. Mismatch with germline at one junction end may stem from a read error. The rearrangement joins TRBV5-8 to TRBJ1-2; TRBD1 might be the D (6 bases). Germline CDR1 and CDR2: SGHTS and YDEGEE. The CDR3 consists of 15 residues. The CDR3 here is CASSLSWGRGYGYTF. DNA for the CDR3: TGCGCCAGCAGCTTGAGTTGGGGGCGCGGCTATGGCTACACCTTC. The whole variable domain, filled in from reference TRBV5-8 and TRBJ1-2, reads EAGVTQSPTHLIKTRGQQATLRCSPISGHTSVYWYQQALGLGLQFLLWYDEGEERNRGNFPPRFSGRQFPNYSSELNVNALELEDSALYLCASSLSWGRGYGYTFGSGTRLTVV.

The chain uses TRBV2 and TRBJ2-7; perhaps TRBD2 as D (6 bases). Germline-derived CDR1 and CDR2 are SNHLY and FYNNEI. The CDR3 is 15 amino acids. V was pared by 7 bases and J by 7 bases, with 23 bases between. The CDR3 region is CASILAPRRAREQYF. CDR3 DNA sequence: TGTGCCAGCATACTAGCCCCCAGGAGAGCAAGGGAGCAGTACTTC.

The chain carries TRBV19 and TRBJ2-7, with D perhaps TRBD1 (6 bases). Germline V gene sequence: CDR1 LNHDA, CDR2 SQIVND (reference sequence). The CDR3 totals 13 residues. The ends were cut back, 6 bases at V and 4 bases at J, with 13 bases in the middle. The CDR3 nucleotides are TGTGCCAGTAGAGGGGGATCTAGGTACGAGCAGTACTTC. This codes for CASRGGSRYEQYF.

The chain joins TRBV29-1 to TRBJ2-1; D gene unclear. Germline V gene lookup returns CDR1 SQVTM and CDR2 ANQGSEA. The CDR3 consists of 12 residues. Trimming removed 3 bases from V and 15 bases from J, with 18 bases in between. CDR3 in DNA: TGCAGCGTTGAGGCTAACGGGTACTCCCGGTTCTTC. It translates to CSVEANGYSRFF.

This rearrangement joins TRBV6-5 to TRBJ1-4, with 7 bases that match TRBD1. Looked up from germline, CDR1 is MNHEY and CDR2 is SVGAGI. This CDR3 has 14 amino acids. V shed 6 bases, J shed 7 bases, and the junction held 8 bases outside the gene matches. The CDR3 DNA sequence: TGTGCCAGCAGCCTGGGACAGTTGAGTGAAAAACTGTTTTTT. This sequence encodes CASSLGQLSEKLFF.

The chain employs TRBV29-1 and TRBJ2-4; possibly TRBD2 for D (5 bases). Trimming removed 7 bases at V and 3 bases at J, with 19 bases between. The CDR3 extends over 15 amino acids. The germline V gene has CDR1 SQVTM and CDR2 ANQGSEA. The CDR3: CSAEGLLWGKNIQYF. CDR3 bases: TGCAGCGCTGAGGGTCTTCTTTGGGGCAAAAACATTCAGTACTTC.

This clone was seen a single time. The chain links TRBV19 to TRBJ1-1, with 7 nucleotides matching TRBD1. The germline V gene has CDR1 LNHDA and CDR2 SQIVND (reference sequence). The trim removed 5 bases at V and 3 bases at J, leaving 9 bases unmatched. CDR3 size: 15 residues. As DNA, the CDR3 is TGTGCCAGTAGTCCACGGACAGGTCGGTACACTGAAGCTTTCTTT. Translated, it gives CASSPRTGRYTEAFF.

The rearrangement uses TRBV6-1 and TRBJ2-3; no clear D gene. The V gene lost 7 bases and the J gene lost 4 bases, with 15 bases spanning the gap. The CDR3 consists of 14 residues. In germline, CDR1 is MNHNS, CDR2 SASEGT. CDR3 in amino acids: CASNLEAHADTQYF. CDR3 sequence (DNA): TGTGCCAGCAATTTAGAAGCTCACGCAGATACGCAGTATTTT.

This chain joins TRBV19 and TRBJ2-1, with 8 bases aligning to TRBD2. The CDR3 spans 14 residues. V gave up 8 bases and J gave up 1 base; unmatched junction bases: 4. Germline V gene sequence: CDR1 LNHDA, CDR2 SQIVND (reference sequence). The CDR3 region has the DNA TGTGCCAGTCGTCGGGGGGGGTCCTACAATGAGCAGTTCTTC. It yields the protein CASRRGGSYNEQFF.

The rearrangement links TRBV11-2 to TRBJ2-5; no clear D. CDR3 length: 15 amino acids. The germline V gene encodes CDR1 SGHAT and CDR2 FQNNGV. Trimming cost V 1 base and J 2 bases, with 11 bases left between them. The CDR3 DNA sequence: TGTGCCAGCAGCTTAGCACACAGCCAACAAGAGACCCAGTACTTC. Translating gives CASSLAHSQQETQYF.

V is TRBV6-1 and J is TRBJ2-7, with D maybe TRBD1 (5 bases). V was cut by 2 bases and J by 7 bases, with 15 bases left in between. The CDR3 runs 14 residues. Germline CDR1 and CDR2: MNHNS and SASEGT. CDR3 loop: CASSEFQGMGEQYF. Written as DNA, the CDR3 is TGTGCCAGCAGTGAATTTCAGGGTATGGGTGAGCAGTACTTC.

The rearrangement joins TRBV6-6 to TRBJ2-3, with TRBD2 matching 8 bases. Germline CDR1 reads MNHNY; CDR2 reads SVGAGI (reference sequence). The CDR3 contains 16 residues. The V and J ends lost 0 bases and 1 base, in that order; junction bases with no gene match: 3. CDR3 residues: CASSYSAGRGTDTQYF. The DNA of the CDR3 is TGTGCCAGCAGTTACTCGGCCGGGAGGGGCACAGATACGCAGTATTTT.

This clone was recorded a few times. The CDR3 region has the DNA TGTGCCAGCAGCTTGGGGACTAGCGGGAGGCGGAGGGGGGGCGAGCAGTACTTC. It is translated as CASSLGTSGRRRGGEQYF. The chain combines TRBV7-2 with TRBJ2-7, with 15 bases fitting TRBD2. Germline CDR1 reads SGHTA; CDR2 reads FQGNSA. CDR3 length equals 18 residues. Unmatched junction bases numbered 12, after V lost 3 bases and J lost 6 bases.

V usage is TRBV19 and J usage is TRBJ2-1, with 7 bases fitting TRBD2. V lost 4 bases and J lost 3; bases outside the gene matches: 6. Germline V gives CDR1 LNHDA, CDR2 SQIVND (reference sequence). CDR3 length: 15 residues. The CDR3 sequence: CASSKGLADYNEQFF. In DNA form, the CDR3 reads TGTGCCAGTAGTAAGGGGCTAGCGGACTACAATGAGCAGTTCTTC.

The rearrangement links TRBV6-5 to TRBJ1-2; D is possibly TRBD1 (5 bases). The V gene's germline CDR1 is MNHEY and CDR2 SVGAGI. The CDR3 is made up of 14 amino acids. Deletions cut 7 bases from V and 2 bases from J, with 14 bases between. CDR3 region: CASTPGTVNYGYTF. CDR3 coding DNA: TGTGCCAGCACCCCGGGGACGGTGAACTATGGCTACACCTTC.

The chain carries TRBV5-1 and TRBJ1-4; the D gene is possibly TRBD1 (5 bases). Trimming removed 0 bases from V and 7 bases from J, with 16 bases in between. The germline gives CDR1 SGHRS, CDR2 YFSETQ. This CDR3 has 16 residues. The CDR3 is CASSLGATGRGEKLFF. The CDR3 region has the DNA TGCGCCAGCAGCTTGGGGGCGACGGGGCGAGGTGAAAAACTGTTTTTT.

The chain links TRBV20-1 to TRBJ2-2; tentatively, D is TRBD1 (6 bases). In germline, CDR1 is DFQATT, CDR2 SNEGSKA (reference sequence). V lost 5 bases and J lost 7, with 8 bases in between. The CDR3 extends over 11 amino acids. This CDR3 is CSAEDSGELFF. Here the CDR3 DNA reads TGCAGTGCTGAGGACAGCGGGGAGCTGTTTTTT.

J is TRBJ1-1 and V is TRBV10-3; unclear D gene. The CDR3 has 13 amino acids. Germline V CDR1 and CDR2: ENHRY, SYGVKD. Trimming pared 6 bases from V and 3 bases from J, leaving 11 bases between. DNA for the CDR3: TGTGCCATCAGGGGCCCTTGGGACACTGAAGCTTTCTTT. It encodes CAIRGPWDTEAFF.

The gene calls are TRBV5-8 and TRBJ2-7; 8 positions agree with TRBD1. With 2 bases clipped from V and 7 bases from J, the junction kept 11 bases outside the gene matches. The length of the CDR3 is 15 residues. Looked up from germline, CDR1 is SGHTS and CDR2 is YDEGEE. The DNA of the CDR3 is TGTGCCAGCAGCTTACAGGACAGGGTACTAAATGAGCAGTACTTC. Translated: CASSLQDRVLNEQYF.

V is TRBV6-6 and J is TRBJ2-5; TRBD2 might be the D (6 bases). The CDR3 is 13 residues long. V lost 6 bases to trimming and J lost 4 bases, with 12 bases between them. Germline-derived CDR1 and CDR2 are MNHNY and SVGAGI (reference sequence). CDR3 coding DNA: TGTGCCAGCAGCAGGGCGGGGAGAGAGACCCAGTACTTC. Protein sequence: CASSRAGRETQYF.

This chain joins TRBV18 and TRBJ2-7; TRBD2 might be the D (6 bases). Germline CDR1 reads KGHSH; CDR2 reads LQKENI. This CDR3 contains 14 residues. The V end lost 3 bases, the J end lost 2 bases, and 11 bases lay between the germline ends. DNA for the CDR3: TGTGCCAGCTCACCTACTCGCGGGGCCTACGAGCAGTACTTC. Its translation: CASSPTRGAYEQYF.

The chain recombines TRBV5-1 with TRBJ2-3, with 9 bases lining up with TRBD1. The V gene end was trimmed by 4 bases and the J gene end by 6 bases; junction bases not matched to a gene: 6. This CDR3 comprises 14 residues. The V gene's germline CDR1 is SGHRS and CDR2 YFSETQ. The CDR3 loop reads CASSGRGQGDTQYF. DNA of the CDR3: TGCGCCAGCAGCGGGAGGGGACAGGGTGATACGCAGTATTTT.

V gene TRBV15 combines with J gene TRBJ1-1; D remains ambiguous. There are 14 residues in the CDR3. Trimming cost V 5 bases and J 1 base, with 11 bases left between them. Germline V gene lookup returns CDR1 LNHNV and CDR2 YYDKDF (reference sequence). The CDR3 region is CATSLTATNTEAFF. The CDR3 bases are TGTGCCACCAGCCTTACCGCCACGAACACTGAAGCTTTCTTT.

The CDR3 sequence is CASSFYGPGRSNEKLFF. The CDR3 bases are TGTGCCAGCAGTTTCTATGGCCCGGGACGGAGTAATGAAAAACTGTTTTTT. The chain uses TRBV27 and TRBJ1-4, with a weak D call TRBD1 (5 bases). V gave up 3 bases and J gave up 4 bases, with 18 bases separating them. From germline, CDR1 is MNHEY and CDR2 SMNVEV (reference sequence). The CDR3 length is 17 residues.

The CDR3 region is CASSFNREETQYF. The CDR3 DNA reads TGTGCCAGCAGTTTTAACAGGGAAGAGACCCAGTACTTC. V usage is TRBV28 and J usage is TRBJ2-5, with a possible D match to TRBD1 (6 bases). The CDR3 has 13 residues. CDR1 MDHEN and CDR2 SYDVKM come from the germline V gene. The V gene lost 3 bases and the J gene lost 3 bases, with 8 bases spanning the gap.

CDR3 region: CASSLRGTGGMKYGYTF. The CDR3 region has the DNA TGTGCCAGCAGTTTACGCGGGACAGGGGGCATGAAATATGGCTACACCTTC. The chain couples TRBV28 to TRBJ1-2; TRBD1 aligns across 12 bases. Germline V lookup: CDR1 MDHEN, CDR2 SYDVKM. J gave up 5 bases and V 2 bases, and 9 bases lay outside the gene matches. This CDR3 has 17 residues.

The chain links TRBV7-9 to TRBJ2-1; 13 bases map to TRBD2. The junction had 5 bases not matched to a gene; V was cut back by 2 bases and J by 4 bases. The CDR3 contains 17 residues. Germline V gene sequence: CDR1 SEHNR, CDR2 FQNEAQ (reference sequence). The CDR3 DNA sequence: TGTGCCAGCAGCTTATCAGGACTAGCGGGAGCGTACAATGAGCAGTTCTTC. This gives the protein CASSLSGLAGAYNEQFF. Variable domain in full (rest from reference TRBV7-9 and TRBJ2-1): DTGVSQNPRHKITKRGQNVTFRCDPISEHNRLYWYRQTLGQGPEFLTYFQNEAQLEKSRLLSDRFSAERPKGSFSTLEIQRTEQGDSAMYLCASSLSGLAGAYNEQFFGPGTRLTVL.